The rows below give T cell receptor beta chains drawn from one sample of a study of Tregs in tolerant kidney transplant recipients. The method was immunoSEQ multiplex PCR; TCRdb's version includes in-frame clones alone and lacks a portion of them. The data contain tens of thousands of clones, around 90% of them seen just once; the ten biggest clones take up over 3.5%. Sample: CD8+ T cells from blood. These receptors came from a human donor in good health. Each CDR3 is given with its conserved first and last residue. D genes are given only for firm matches. Not all rows give a size; the values are once, few, many and, for expanded clones, a class.

TRBV6-4	TRBJ2-3	-	-	TGTGCCAGCAGTGACTCCCGGGGCGACACAGATACGCAGTATTTT	CASSDSRGDTDTQYF
TRBV9	TRBJ1-2	few	TRBD1	TGTGCCAGCAGCGCCGTTCCTACAGACAGGGAGAACTATGGCTACACCTTC	CASSAVPTDRENYGYTF
TRBV30	TRBJ1-2	-	-	TGTGCCTGGAGTGTTGCAGGATTTAACTATGGCTACACCTTC	CAWSVAGFNYGYTF
TRBV19	TRBJ1-5	-	-	TGTGCCAGTAGCCCCAGGGGAGACATGAATCAGCCCCAGCATTTT	CASSPRGDMNQPQHF
TRBV30	TRBJ1-1	once	-	TGTGCCTGGAGTGCGGGACCCTGGAACACTGAAGCTTTCTTT	CAWSAGPWNTEAFF
TRBV27	TRBJ1-1	once	-	TGTGCCAGCAGTTTATCGCGGGGGTTACGGACTGAAGCTTTCTTT	CASSLSRGLRTEAFF
TRBV19	TRBJ1-1	-	-	TGTGCCAGTAGTATAGATCGATTGGGGAACACTGAAGCTTTCTTT	CASSIDRLGNTEAFF
TRBV9	TRBJ2-5	-	-	TGTGCCAGCAGCGTAGCTGCACAAGAGACCCAGTACTTC	CASSVAAQETQYF
TRBV29-1	TRBJ2-2	-	TRBD2	TGCAGCGTTGGACTAGCGGGAGGCACCGGGGAGCTGTTTTTT	CSVGLAGGTGELFF
TRBV5-4	TRBJ2-1	-	TRBD2	TGTGCCAGCAGCTTGGTGAGGGCGGGAGGATACAATGAGCAGTTCTTC	CASSLVRAGGYNEQFF
TRBV27	TRBJ1-2	-	TRBD1	TGTGCCAGCACCACACCAGGGGGCCCCTATGGCTACACCTTC	CASTTPGGPYGYTF
TRBV11-2	TRBJ2-2	-	TRBD1	TGTGCCAGCAGCTTAGTGAAAGGACAGGGGACCGGGGAGCTGTTTTTT	CASSLVKGQGTGELFF
TRBV5-4	TRBJ1-4	-	-	TGTGCCAGCAGCTTGGGTAGAGAAAAACTGTTTTTT	CASSLGREKLFF
TRBV5-1	TRBJ2-1	-	TRBD1	TGCGCCAGCAGCTTGGGGATTGGGACAGGGGGCTACAATGAGCAGTTCTTC	CASSLGIGTGGYNEQFF